The following is a T cell receptor (beta chain) sequence with its context. These data are taken from a study of OX40 agonist ivuxolimab in advanced cancers. The data were produced by immunoSEQ multiplex PCR, yet TCRdb's version contains in-frame clones alone and is incomplete. This sample has about 83,000 clones, with around four fifths found just once. The CDR3 sequence is 15 residues long. Germline CDR1 SGHVS, CDR2 FNYEAQ. V lost 5 bases to trimming and J lost 2 bases; unmatched junction nucleotides: 2. Sequences were derived from CD4+ or CD8+ T cells sorted from blood, sampled in a trial of the OX40 agonist ivuxolimab. V usage is TRBV7-6 and J usage is TRBJ2-6; 8 nucleotides line up with TRBD1. The TCR originated in an adult with an advanced solid tumor such as melanoma, head and neck, liver or kidney cancer. In DNA, the CDR3 is TGTGCCAGCAGCGCAGGGGGCACTGGGGCCAACGTCCTGACTTTC. Protein: CASSAGGTGANVLTF.